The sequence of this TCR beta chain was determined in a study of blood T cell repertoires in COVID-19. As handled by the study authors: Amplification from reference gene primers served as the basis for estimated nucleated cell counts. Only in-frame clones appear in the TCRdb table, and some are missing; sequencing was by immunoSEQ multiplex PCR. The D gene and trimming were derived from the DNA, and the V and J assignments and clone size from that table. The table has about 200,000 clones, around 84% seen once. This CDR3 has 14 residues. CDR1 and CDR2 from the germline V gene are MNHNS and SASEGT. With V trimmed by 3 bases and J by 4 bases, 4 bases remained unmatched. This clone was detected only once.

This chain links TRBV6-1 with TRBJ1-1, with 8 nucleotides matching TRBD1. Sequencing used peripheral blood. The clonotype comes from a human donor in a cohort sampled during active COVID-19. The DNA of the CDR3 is TGTGCCAGCAGTGACACGACAGGGGTCACTGAAGCTTTCTTT. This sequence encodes CASSDTTGVTEAFF.